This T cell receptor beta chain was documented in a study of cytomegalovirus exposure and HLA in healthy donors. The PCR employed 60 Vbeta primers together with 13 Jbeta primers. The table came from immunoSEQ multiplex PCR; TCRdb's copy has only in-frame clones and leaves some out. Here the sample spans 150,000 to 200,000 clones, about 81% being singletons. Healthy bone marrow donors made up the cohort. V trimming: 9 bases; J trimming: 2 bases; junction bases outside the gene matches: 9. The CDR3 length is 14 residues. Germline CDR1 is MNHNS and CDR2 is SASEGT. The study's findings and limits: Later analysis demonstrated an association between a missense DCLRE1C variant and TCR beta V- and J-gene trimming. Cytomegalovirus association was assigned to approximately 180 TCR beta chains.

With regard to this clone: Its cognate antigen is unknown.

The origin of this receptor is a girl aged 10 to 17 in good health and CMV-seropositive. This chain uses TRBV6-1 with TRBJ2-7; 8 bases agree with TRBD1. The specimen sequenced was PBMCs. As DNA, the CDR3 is TGTGCCAGTAAAAGACAGGGGAGTACCTACGAGCAGTACTTC. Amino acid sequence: CASKRQGSTYEQYF.